A selection of T cell receptor beta chains follows, all from one sample in a study of cytomegalovirus exposure and HLA in healthy donors. The data were produced by immunoSEQ multiplex PCR, yet TCRdb's version contains in-frame clones alone and is incomplete. Of over 100,000 clones in the sample, around 9.1% were seen once. Sequencing used PBMCs. The source is a man in his forties in good health and CMV-seropositive. Each CDR3 is given with its conserved first and last residue. The D gene is left open where the match is weak. Clone size is given for some rows only: seen once, a few or many times, or a class if the clone is expanded.

clone_size: many
d_call: .
v_call: TRBV21-1
j_call: TRBJ1-1
cdr3_aa: CASIPENTEAFF
cdr3_nt: TGTGCCAGCATTCCAGAGAACACTGAAGCTTTCTTT

clone_size: few
d_call: TRBD2
v_call: TRBV10-3
j_call: TRBJ2-1
cdr3_aa: CAITPSGLNNEQFF
cdr3_nt: TGTGCCATCACCCCTAGCGGGCTCAACAATGAGCAGTTCTTC

clone_size: few
d_call: TRBD1
v_call: TRBV5-8
j_call: TRBJ1-6
cdr3_aa: CASSPIGDRARNSPLHF
cdr3_nt: TGTGCCAGCAGCCCGATCGGGGACAGGGCACGTAATTCACCCCTCCACTTT

clone_size: few
d_call: TRBD1
v_call: TRBV19
j_call: TRBJ1-2
cdr3_aa: CASSIRAGQAVYGYTF
cdr3_nt: TGTGCCAGTAGTATAAGGGCAGGACAGGCTGTCTATGGCTACACCTTC

clone_size: few
d_call: .
v_call: TRBV7-2
j_call: TRBJ2-5
cdr3_aa: CASREGLDKETQYF
cdr3_nt: TGTGCCAGCAGGGAGGGTCTGGATAAAGAGACCCAGTACTTC

clone_size: many
d_call: .
v_call: TRBV6-5
j_call: TRBJ1-3
cdr3_aa: CASTRAGTGNTIYF
cdr3_nt: TGTGCCAGCACCCGCGCAGGGACTGGAAACACCATATATTTT

clone_size: .
d_call: .
v_call: TRBV25-1
j_call: TRBJ2-7
cdr3_aa: CASSIQGYEQYF
cdr3_nt: TGTGCCTCCTCCATACAGGGCTACGAGCAGTACTTC

clone_size: few
d_call: .
v_call: TRBV7-3
j_call: TRBJ2-3
cdr3_aa: CASSLGGRPDTQYF
cdr3_nt: TGTGCCAGCAGCTTAGGAGGGAGGCCAGATACGCAGTATTTT

clone_size: .
d_call: TRBD1
v_call: TRBV27
j_call: TRBJ1-5
cdr3_aa: CASSFQGASNQPQHF
cdr3_nt: TGTGCCAGCAGTTTTCAGGGGGCGAGCAATCAGCCCCAGCATTTT

clone_size: few
d_call: TRBD1
v_call: TRBV28
j_call: TRBJ2-7
cdr3_aa: CASSEGQGSEQYF
cdr3_nt: TGTGCCAGCAGTGAGGGACAGGGGAGCGAGCAGTACTTC

clone_size: .
d_call: .
v_call: TRBV7-9
j_call: TRBJ2-5
cdr3_aa: CASSLSPPGHFQETQYF
cdr3_nt: TGTGCCAGCAGCCTCTCTCCGCCCGGACACTTCCAAGAGACCCAGTACTTC

clone_size: .
d_call: TRBD1
v_call: TRBV7-9
j_call: TRBJ2-2
cdr3_aa: CASSSRQGRYTGELFF
cdr3_nt: TGTGCCAGCAGCTCAAGACAGGGCCGATACACCGGGGAGCTGTTTTTT

clone_size: .
d_call: .
v_call: TRBV5-1
j_call: TRBJ2-3
cdr3_aa: CASSTGEVTDTQYF
cdr3_nt: TGCGCCAGCAGCACCGGGGAGGTCACAGATACGCAGTATTTT

clone_size: .
d_call: .
v_call: TRBV9
j_call: TRBJ2-2
cdr3_aa: CASSLNTGELFF
cdr3_nt: TGTGCCAGCAGCCTAAACACCGGGGAGCTGTTTTTT

clone_size: few
d_call: .
v_call: TRBV19
j_call: TRBJ2-7
cdr3_aa: CASTLGGGGNYEQYF
cdr3_nt: TGTGCCAGTACCCTGGGGGGTGGTGGAAATTACGAGCAGTACTTC

clone_size: few
d_call: .
v_call: TRBV19
j_call: TRBJ2-7
cdr3_aa: CASSIGQAINEQYF
cdr3_nt: TGTGCCAGTAGTATAGGGCAGGCAATCAACGAGCAGTACTTC

clone_size: .
d_call: .
v_call: TRBV11-2
j_call: TRBJ2-1
cdr3_aa: CASSFCAGHNEQFF
cdr3_nt: TGTGCCAGCAGCTTTTGTGCAGGGCACAATGAGCAGTTCTTC

clone_size: .
d_call: TRBD2
v_call: TRBV19
j_call: TRBJ2-3
cdr3_aa: CASSIDASGIWSTQYF
cdr3_nt: TGTGCCAGTAGTATAGACGCTAGCGGGATCTGGAGCACGCAGTATTTT

clone_size: .
d_call: .
v_call: TRBV7-9
j_call: TRBJ2-5
cdr3_aa: CASSRGGTEYQETQYF
cdr3_nt: TGTGCCAGCAGCCGAGGGGGGACAGAGTACCAAGAGACCCAGTACTTC

clone_size: .
d_call: .
v_call: TRBV29-1
j_call: TRBJ2-5
cdr3_aa: CSVEVTTGSSSVGTQYF
cdr3_nt: TGCAGCGTTGAAGTTACGACAGGATCGTCTTCGGTTGGGACCCAGTACTTC

clone_size: .
d_call: .
v_call: TRBV4-1
j_call: TRBJ2-5
cdr3_aa: CASSQTGPLYQETQYF
cdr3_nt: TGCGCCAGCAGCCAAACAGGGCCCCTTTACCAAGAGACCCAGTACTTC

clone_size: few
d_call: TRBD1
v_call: TRBV7-2
j_call: TRBJ1-2
cdr3_aa: CASSPGQGAYYGYTF
cdr3_nt: TGTGCCAGCAGCCCCGGACAGGGGGCATACTATGGCTACACCTTC

clone_size: few
d_call: TRBD1
v_call: TRBV6-5
j_call: TRBJ2-3
cdr3_aa: CASSLDRALEDTQYF
cdr3_nt: TGTGCCAGCAGCTTAGACAGGGCGCTGGAAGATACGCAGTATTTT

clone_size: few
d_call: .
v_call: TRBV9
j_call: TRBJ2-2
cdr3_aa: CASSPYTGELFF
cdr3_nt: TGTGCCAGCAGCCCCTACACCGGGGAGCTGTTTTTT

clone_size: .
d_call: .
v_call: TRBV2
j_call: TRBJ1-4
cdr3_aa: CASMEAATNEKLFF
cdr3_nt: TGTGCCAGCATGGAGGCTGCAACTAATGAAAAACTGTTTTTT

clone_size: few
d_call: TRBD1
v_call: TRBV25-1
j_call: TRBJ2-5
cdr3_aa: CASEGQNQETQYF
cdr3_nt: TGTGCCAGCGAGGGACAGAACCAAGAGACCCAGTACTTC

clone_size: .
d_call: TRBD1
v_call: TRBV2
j_call: TRBJ1-1
cdr3_aa: CASAKDRGNTEAFF
cdr3_nt: TGTGCCAGCGCTAAGGACAGGGGGAACACTGAAGCTTTCTTT

clone_size: few
d_call: .
v_call: TRBV28
j_call: TRBJ2-7
cdr3_aa: CASSSTPSSSYEQYF
cdr3_nt: TGTGCCAGCAGTTCAACCCCGTCCAGCTCCTACGAGCAGTACTTC

clone_size: once
d_call: TRBD1
v_call: TRBV2
j_call: TRBJ1-1
cdr3_aa: CASRRTGGSEAFF
cdr3_nt: TGTGCCAGCAGGAGGACAGGGGGGTCTGAAGCTTTCTTT

clone_size: .
d_call: TRBD2
v_call: TRBV5-4
j_call: TRBJ2-1
cdr3_aa: CASSSSAGGIYNEQFF
cdr3_nt: TGTGCCAGCAGCTCTTCGGCGGGAGGGATATACAATGAGCAGTTCTTC

clone_size: .
d_call: .
v_call: TRBV6-5
j_call: TRBJ2-1
cdr3_aa: CASGRLGEQFF
cdr3_nt: TGTGCCAGCGGGAGATTGGGTGAGCAGTTCTTC

clone_size: .
d_call: .
v_call: TRBV11-2
j_call: TRBJ2-1
cdr3_aa: CASSFGINEQFF
cdr3_nt: TGTGCCAGCAGCTTCGGTATCAATGAGCAGTTCTTC

clone_size: few
d_call: TRBD1
v_call: TRBV28
j_call: TRBJ1-2
cdr3_aa: CASSQDRAALYGYTF
cdr3_nt: TGTGCCAGCAGCCAGGACAGGGCAGCCCTCTATGGCTACACCTTC

clone_size: .
d_call: TRBD2
v_call: TRBV5-1
j_call: TRBJ2-7
cdr3_aa: CASSLGASGADSYEQYF
cdr3_nt: TGCGCCAGCAGCTTGGGCGCGAGCGGGGCTGACTCCTACGAGCAGTACTTC

clone_size: .
d_call: .
v_call: TRBV5-8
j_call: TRBJ1-1
cdr3_aa: CASSLYTEAFF
cdr3_nt: TGTGCCAGCAGCTTGTATACTGAAGCTTTCTTT

clone_size: .
d_call: .
v_call: TRBV27
j_call: TRBJ2-7
cdr3_aa: CASSPTSGSYEQYF
cdr3_nt: TGTGCCAGCAGTCCCACGAGCGGCTCCTACGAGCAGTACTTC

clone_size: .
d_call: TRBD2
v_call: TRBV2
j_call: TRBJ2-3
cdr3_aa: CASSEALGGIDTQYF
cdr3_nt: TGTGCCAGCAGTGAAGCGCTCGGGGGGATAGATACGCAGTATTTT

clone_size: few
d_call: .
v_call: TRBV6-1
j_call: TRBJ1-6
cdr3_aa: CASSDGAVGYNSPLHF
cdr3_nt: TGTGCCAGCAGTGATGGGGCAGTGGGATATAATTCACCCCTCCACTTT

clone_size: .
d_call: TRBD2
v_call: TRBV4-2
j_call: TRBJ2-5
cdr3_aa: CASSQDRGGPVQETQYF
cdr3_nt: TGTGCCAGCAGCCAAGATCGGGGAGGGCCCGTTCAAGAGACCCAGTACTTC

clone_size: .
d_call: .
v_call: TRBV11-2
j_call: TRBJ2-5
cdr3_aa: CASSPVGGAATQYF
cdr3_nt: TGTGCCAGCAGCCCTGTGGGGGGAGCGGCGACCCAGTACTTC

clone_size: .
d_call: TRBD2
v_call: TRBV14
j_call: TRBJ2-7
cdr3_aa: CASSQGRLAGAYEQYF
cdr3_nt: TGTGCCAGCAGCCAAGGGCGACTAGCGGGAGCCTACGAGCAGTACTTC

clone_size: few
d_call: TRBD1
v_call: TRBV5-4
j_call: TRBJ2-5
cdr3_aa: CASSHRGGQETQYF
cdr3_nt: TGTGCCAGCAGCCACAGGGGTGGGCAAGAGACCCAGTACTTC

clone_size: few
d_call: TRBD2
v_call: TRBV9
j_call: TRBJ2-3
cdr3_aa: CASSVDGGREDTQYF
cdr3_nt: TGTGCCAGCAGCGTAGACGGCGGGAGGGAAGATACGCAGTATTTT

clone_size: few
d_call: TRBD2
v_call: TRBV6-6
j_call: TRBJ2-2
cdr3_aa: CASRRLAGGTGELFF
cdr3_nt: TGTGCCAGCCGAAGACTAGCGGGAGGTACCGGGGAGCTGTTTTTT

clone_size: .
d_call: .
v_call: TRBV27
j_call: TRBJ2-2
cdr3_aa: CASSLTRVGTGELFF
cdr3_nt: TGTGCCAGCAGTTTAACTCGGGTTGGGACCGGGGAGCTGTTTTTT

clone_size: .
d_call: TRBD2
v_call: TRBV11-2
j_call: TRBJ2-1
cdr3_aa: CASSPWTSDLSEQFF
cdr3_nt: TGTGCCAGCAGCCCGTGGACTAGTGACCTTAGTGAGCAGTTCTTC

clone_size: .
d_call: .
v_call: TRBV21-1
j_call: TRBJ2-3
cdr3_aa: CASSSGLAGVASTDTQYF
cdr3_nt: TGTGCCAGCAGCTCGGGGCTAGCGGGAGTGGCGAGCACAGATACGCAGTATTTT

clone_size: few
d_call: TRBD1
v_call: TRBV5-1
j_call: TRBJ2-5
cdr3_aa: CASSSGTGFGETQYF
cdr3_nt: TGCGCCAGCAGCTCAGGGACAGGGTTTGGTGAGACCCAGTACTTC

clone_size: few
d_call: TRBD2
v_call: TRBV4-2
j_call: TRBJ2-7
cdr3_aa: CASSHLRREGYEQYF
cdr3_nt: TGTGCCAGCAGCCACTTGAGGCGGGAGGGCTACGAGCAGTACTTC

clone_size: .
d_call: TRBD2
v_call: TRBV7-9
j_call: TRBJ2-7
cdr3_aa: CASSPKHSGGDSYEQYF
cdr3_nt: TGTGCCAGCAGCCCCAAACATAGCGGGGGGGATTCCTACGAGCAGTACTTC

clone_size: .
d_call: TRBD1
v_call: TRBV19
j_call: TRBJ2-7
cdr3_aa: CASSSTGGTLYEQYF
cdr3_nt: TGTGCCAGTAGTAGTACAGGGGGGACCCTCTACGAGCAGTACTTC

clone_size: .
d_call: .
v_call: TRBV11-3
j_call: TRBJ1-4
cdr3_aa: CASSSRQRNEKLFF
cdr3_nt: TGTGCCAGCAGCTCCCGACAGAGGAATGAAAAACTGTTTTTT